This T cell receptor beta chain was obtained from a study of T cell changes during pregnancy in multiple sclerosis. There are 14 residues in the CDR3. Germline V lookup: CDR1 MDHEN, CDR2 SYDVKM. V lost 3 bases, J lost 6 bases, and 6 bases stayed unmatched. This table comes from immunoSEQ multiplex PCR, and its TCRdb copy is limited to in-frame clones, with some not included. The sample lists roughly 71,000 clones; about 93% were seen once. V gene TRBV28 combines with J gene TRBJ2-5, with 8 bases fitting TRBD1. The sample in question was peripheral blood, obtained in the first trimester of pregnancy. This clonotype originated in a female donor in good health, enrolled as a control in a pregnancy study. The DNA of the CDR3 is TGTGCCAGCAGTTTGCAGGGGGCAGTACAGACCCAGTACTTC. Encoded protein: CASSLQGAVQTQYF.